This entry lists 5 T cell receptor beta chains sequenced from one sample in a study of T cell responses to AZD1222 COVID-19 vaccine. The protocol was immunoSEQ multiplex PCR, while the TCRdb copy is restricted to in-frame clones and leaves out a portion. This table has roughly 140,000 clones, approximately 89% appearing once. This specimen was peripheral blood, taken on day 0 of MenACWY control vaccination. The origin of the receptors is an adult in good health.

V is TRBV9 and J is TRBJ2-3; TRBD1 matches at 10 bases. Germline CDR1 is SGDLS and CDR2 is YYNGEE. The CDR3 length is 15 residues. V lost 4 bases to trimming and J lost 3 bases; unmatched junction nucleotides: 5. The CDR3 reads CASSQRDRGTDTQYF. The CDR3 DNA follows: TGTGCCAGCAGCCAGCGGGACAGGGGAACAGATACGCAGTATTTT.

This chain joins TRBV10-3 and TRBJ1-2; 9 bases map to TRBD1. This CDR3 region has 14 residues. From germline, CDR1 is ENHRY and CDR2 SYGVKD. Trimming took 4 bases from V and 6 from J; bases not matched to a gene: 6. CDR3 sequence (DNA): TGTGCCATCAGTGCAAATACAGGGGGCAATGGCTACACCTTC. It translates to CAISANTGGNGYTF.

The CDR3 nucleotides are TGTGCCGTATCGGGAGGACACAACTATGGCTACACCTTC. Translated, it gives CAVSGGHNYGYTF. The rearrangement uses TRBV6-5 and TRBJ1-2, with TRBD1 as a possible D gene (5 bases). V was clipped by 11 bases and J by 2 bases, with 15 bases between them. CDR3 length equals 13 residues. CDR1 is MNHEY and CDR2 is SVGAGI in the germline V gene.

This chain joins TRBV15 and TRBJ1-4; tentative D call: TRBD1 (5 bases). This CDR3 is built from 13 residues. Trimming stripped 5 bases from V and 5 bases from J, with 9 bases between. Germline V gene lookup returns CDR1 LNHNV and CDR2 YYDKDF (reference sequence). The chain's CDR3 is CATSGGSNEKLFF. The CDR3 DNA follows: TGTGCCACCAGCGGGGGGAGCAATGAAAAACTGTTTTTT.

The CDR3 DNA reads TGTGCCAGCAGCTCTCCGGGACAGGGTCAATTTTCGAGCGGAAACACCATATATTTT. As protein: CASSSPGQGQFSSGNTIYF. V usage is TRBV5-4 and J usage is TRBJ1-3; 9 nucleotides match TRBD1. CDR3 length: 19 residues. V dropped 3 bases and J dropped 4; count of bases not matched to a gene: 17. Germline V gives CDR1 SGHNT, CDR2 YYREEE (reference sequence).